These 10 T cell receptor beta chains came from one sample sequenced in a study of blood T cell repertoires in COVID-19. Sequenced by immunoSEQ multiplex PCR; TCRdb stores in-frame clones only, minus some. The table has over 150,000 clones, roughly 90% seen once; the top ten hold 3.9%. Sequencing used peripheral blood. All receptors derive from a woman aged 60-75 years who had recovered from COVID-19.

The chain combines TRBV5-6 with TRBJ2-1; possible D gene TRBD2, 5 bases. Germline V gives CDR1 SGHDT, CDR2 YYEEEE. The CDR3 has 16 residues. Between the trimmed V and J ends, which lost 5 bases and 0 bases, there was a span of 15 bases. The CDR3 loop reads CASRVGGPSSYNEQFF. The CDR3 region has the DNA TGTGCCAGCAGGGTCGGAGGCCCAAGCTCCTACAATGAGCAGTTCTTC.

This chain links TRBV7-6 with TRBJ2-3; 11 bases fit TRBD2. V gave up 3 bases and J gave up 0 bases; unmatched junction bases: 2. The germline V gene encodes CDR1 SGHVS and CDR2 FNYEAQ. The CDR3 sequence is 16 residues long. CDR3 nucleotides: TGTGCCAGCAGCTTGCTAGCGGGAGGTAGCACAGATACGCAGTATTTT. Protein product: CASSLLAGGSTDTQYF.

The chain uses TRBV7-6 and TRBJ2-7; D uncertain. The CDR3 totals 15 residues. Germline CDR1 reads SGHVS; CDR2 reads FNYEAQ. The V end lost 1 base, the J end lost 5 bases, and 15 bases lay between the germline ends. This CDR3 is CASSLVFEQSHEQYF. CDR3 sequence (DNA): TGTGCCAGCAGCTTAGTGTTCGAACAGTCCCACGAGCAGTACTTC.

The CDR3 loop is CSVNFGQGLRHTIYF. DNA for the CDR3: TGCAGCGTGAACTTTGGACAGGGACTTCGACACACCATATATTTT. V gene TRBV29-1 combines with J gene TRBJ1-3; TRBD1 matches at 8 bases. The CDR3 sequence is 15 residues long. Germline V gives CDR1 SQVTM, CDR2 ANQGSEA. The junction had 15 bases not matched to a gene; V was cut back by 6 bases and J by 8 bases.

The chain joins TRBV28 to TRBJ1-1, with D uncertain. Deletions cut 3 bases from V and 0 bases from J, with 8 bases between. CDR3 size: 14 residues. Germline V CDR1 and CDR2: MDHEN, SYDVKM. The CDR3 DNA is TGTGCCAGCAGTTTGCCAGATGTGAACACTGAAGCTTTCTTT. As protein: CASSLPDVNTEAFF.

The chain is built from TRBV6-5 and TRBJ2-1, with a weak D call TRBD1 (6 bases). Germline V CDR1 and CDR2: MNHEY, SVGAGI. The CDR3 covers 14 residues. Trimming cost V 4 bases and J 4 bases, with 11 bases left between them. The CDR3 region has the DNA TGTGCCAGCAGTTTACGGACAGAATACAATGAGCAGTTCTTC. Its protein product is CASSLRTEYNEQFF.

The chain has TRBV6-5 and TRBJ2-6; no firm D call. Germline V gene lookup returns CDR1 MNHEY and CDR2 SVGAGI. The CDR3 has 15 residues. Trimming took off 8 bases at V and 0 bases at J, with 11 bases between the two ends. For the CDR3, the DNA is TGTGCCAGCCGGGTCCCGAGCTCTGGGGCCAACGTCCTGACTTTC. Translated, it gives CASRVPSSGANVLTF.

The chain is built from TRBV7-6 and TRBJ2-5, with D possibly TRBD2 on 5 matching bases. Germline-derived CDR1 and CDR2 are SGHVS and FNYEAQ. V dropped 5 bases and J dropped 3 bases, with 16 bases sitting between them. This CDR3 is 15 amino acids long. The CDR3 DNA reads TGTGCCAGCAGCCGATCTTCACCGGAGGAAGAGACCCAGTACTTC. Translated, it gives CASSRSSPEEETQYF.

This clone appeared once. The rearrangement joins TRBV11-1 to TRBJ2-7; a weak D match, TRBD1 (6 bases). The V end was cut by 5 bases, the J end by 4 bases, with 9 bases between. The CDR3 runs to 12 residues. The V gene's germline CDR1 is SGHAT and CDR2 FQDESV (reference sequence). In DNA form, the CDR3 reads TGTGCCAGCAGCCAACAGGGTTACGAGCAGTACTTC. Protein product: CASSQQGYEQYF.

This chain joins TRBV3-1 (or the pseudogene TRBV3-2) and TRBJ2-3; 13 nucleotides match TRBD2. CDR3 length equals 18 residues. J was trimmed by 0 bases and V by 3 bases; bases with no gene match: 6. Germline CDR1 LGHDT, CDR2 YNNKEL (reference sequence). The CDR3 loop is CASSQGLAGRPSTDTQYF. The CDR3 DNA is TGTGCCAGCAGCCAGGGACTAGCGGGGCGCCCTAGCACAGATACGCAGTATTTT.